These T cell receptor beta chains were read from a single sample in a study of beta chain features in type 1 diabetes. Produced via immunoSEQ multiplex PCR; TCRdb's table is partial and in-frame only. This table has a few hundred thousand clones, roughly 12% appearing once. Sample: naive CD4+ T cells from blood. These receptors all stem from a woman aged 18-29 years with type 1 diabetes. Each CDR3 is given with its conserved first and last residue. A D gene is named only where the DNA matches it firmly. Clone size appears in some rows only: once, few, many, or a class for an expanded clone.

cdr3_nt cdr3_aa v_call clone_size j_call d_call
TGCGCCAGCAGCTCGGAGGTTCGGCTTAGTTCAGATACGCAGTATTTT CASSSEVRLSSDTQYF TRBV4-1 - TRBJ2-3 -
TGTGCCAGCACTCTGGCGGGGAGCACAGATACGCAGTATTTT CASTLAGSTDTQYF TRBV25-1 few TRBJ2-3 -
TGCAGCGTCGGGACTCTGGCTTTCTTT CSVGTLAFF TRBV20-1 few TRBJ1-1 -
TGTGCCAGCTCACCACCGGGCTTCCGTCGGACAGGGGGCTACGAGCAGTACTTC CASSPPGFRRTGGYEQYF TRBV18 - TRBJ2-7 TRBD1
TGTGCCACCAGCAGAGGTGGGACAGCGATGTTCTTC CATSRGGTAMFF TRBV15 - TRBJ2-1 TRBD1
TGTGCCATCAGTGTGCGAGGGTCTGAAGCTTTCTTT CAISVRGSEAFF TRBV10-3 - TRBJ1-1 -
TGTGCCAGTACACTCGGACAGCACAATCAGCCCCAGCATTTT CASTLGQHNQPQHF TRBV19 - TRBJ1-5 -
TGTGCCAGCAGCCAAGGTAACAGGGTGGACTATGGCTACACCTTC CASSQGNRVDYGYTF TRBV4-2 few TRBJ1-2 -
TGTGCCAGCAGTTCCGTCTCCGAGCAGTTCTTC CASSSVSEQFF TRBV6-5 few TRBJ2-1 -
TGCGCCAGCAGCACGGGAGACACAGATACGCAGTATTTT CASSTGDTDTQYF TRBV5-1 - TRBJ2-3 -
TGTGCCAGCTGTCGCAGCGGGACTGACGAGCAGTACTTC CASCRSGTDEQYF TRBV2 few TRBJ2-7 TRBD2
TGCGCCAGCAGCGACATGTTGAGCTCCTACAATGAGCAGTTCTTC CASSDMLSSYNEQFF TRBV5-1 few TRBJ2-1 -
TGCGCCAGCAGCCAAGAGGAGGGCGGATCCACCGGGGAGCTGTTTTTT CASSQEEGGSTGELFF TRBV4-1 few TRBJ2-2 -
TGTGCCAGCTCACGTATAGCGGCCCAAGAGACCCAGTACTTC CASSRIAAQETQYF TRBV18 - TRBJ2-5 -
TGCGCCAGCAGCCGTGAGGCTCCTGAGGCGTTCCGCGGGGGGGCATCAGATACGCAGTATTTT CASSREAPEAFRGGASDTQYF TRBV4-3 few TRBJ2-3 TRBD2
TGTGCCAGCAGCTTAGTTCGGGGAGAAGGAAACACCATATATTTT CASSLVRGEGNTIYF TRBV7-9 - TRBJ1-3 -
TGTGCCAGCAGCTTAGACAGGGTAGTCTCCGAGCAGTACTTC CASSLDRVVSEQYF TRBV7-9 - TRBJ2-7 -
TGTGCCAGCAGCTGGGGGACAGGGGGCTCCTACGAGCAGTACTTC CASSWGTGGSYEQYF TRBV7-3 few TRBJ2-7 TRBD1
TGCAGCGGTCGTAGGGGAAGAGGAGAGACCCAGTACTTC CSGRRGRGETQYF TRBV29-1 - TRBJ2-5 -
TGCGCCAGCAGCTTGGCCGGGGGGCTAGCCTCCTACAATGAGCAGTTCTTC CASSLAGGLASYNEQFF TRBV5-1 - TRBJ2-1 -
TGTGCCTGGAGTGTACATGACAGAGCGGGCTACACCTTC CAWSVHDRAGYTF TRBV30 - TRBJ1-2 -
TGTGCCAGCTCACCTGAGGTAGCAGGGGACAATGAGCAGTTCTTC CASSPEVAGDNEQFF TRBV18 few TRBJ2-1 -
TGTGCCAGCAGTTTGGATTGGGGCCGGAGCAATCAGCCCCAGCATTTT CASSLDWGRSNQPQHF TRBV28 - TRBJ1-5 -
TGTGCCAGCAGCTGGGGCGGGAGCCTGTGGGAGCAGTACTTC CASSWGGSLWEQYF TRBV7-2 few TRBJ2-7 TRBD2
TGTGCCAGCAGCCTACGGGACAGGGAAAAAAACATTCAGTACTTC CASSLRDREKNIQYF TRBV7-2 few TRBJ2-4 TRBD1
TGTGCCAGCAGCTTCGGACAGGGTTCACACGAGCAGTACTTC CASSFGQGSHEQYF TRBV7-2 - TRBJ2-7 TRBD1
TGTGCCAGCAGCTCCAGGGGCGACACTGAAGCTTTCTTT CASSSRGDTEAFF TRBV7-9 few TRBJ1-1 -
TGTGCCAGCAGCTTGGCTCTTAATCAGCCCCAGCATTTT CASSLALNQPQHF TRBV5-6 few TRBJ1-5 -
TGTGCCAGTAGTATACCGGGACAGGGGAGAGAGTATGGCTACACCTTC CASSIPGQGREYGYTF TRBV19 - TRBJ1-2 TRBD1
TGTGCCAGTAGTACGGGAAGGGAAGAGACCCAGTACTTC CASSTGREETQYF TRBV19 - TRBJ2-5 -
TGTGCCAGCAGCGTGGACAGGGGACTAAGCAACACTGAAGCTTTCTTT CASSVDRGLSNTEAFF TRBV11-3 few TRBJ1-1 TRBD1
TGTGCCAGCTCACCGGGACAAGACTATGGCTACACCTTC CASSPGQDYGYTF TRBV18 few TRBJ1-2 -
TGCAGCGTTGAAGGGGGCCAGGGGGCTTCGGAGACCCAGTACTTC CSVEGGQGASETQYF TRBV29-1 few TRBJ2-5 TRBD1
TGCAGCGTACGACAGGACTACGAGCAGTACTTC CSVRQDYEQYF TRBV29-1 - TRBJ2-7 -
TGTGCCATGTTAACTGGGAGAGTCGGGGAGACCCAGTACTTC CAMLTGRVGETQYF TRBV6-1 - TRBJ2-5 -
TGTGCCAGCTCACCCAGGGAAGATACGCAGTATTTT CASSPREDTQYF TRBV18 few TRBJ2-3 -
TGTGCCAGCAGCTTCGACAGGGGCTTGGAGACCCAGTACTTC CASSFDRGLETQYF TRBV7-2 - TRBJ2-5 TRBD1
TGTGCCAGCTCACTCATCTCTGGAGATGGAAACACCATATATTTT CASSLISGDGNTIYF TRBV18 few TRBJ1-3 -
TGTGCCAGCAGAAAACAGGGGGCGAAGGGCACTGAAGCTTTCTTT CASRKQGAKGTEAFF TRBV21-1 - TRBJ1-1 -
TGTGCCAGCAGCTTACGCTGGCTAGCGGGAGGGAACTCCTACAATGAGCAGTTCTTC CASSLRWLAGGNSYNEQFF TRBV7-9 - TRBJ2-1 TRBD2
TGCAGTGCTAGCCCCCCGGAGGGCTACACCTTC CSASPPEGYTF TRBV20-1 few TRBJ1-2 -
TGCGCCAGCAGCTTGGACACGGGAGTAAGAGAGACCCAGTACTTC CASSLDTGVRETQYF TRBV5-1 few TRBJ2-5 -
TGTGCCAGCAGTGCCACAGGGGATAGCAATCAGCCCCAGCATTTT CASSATGDSNQPQHF TRBV6-4 - TRBJ1-5 TRBD1
TGCGCCAGCAGCCCATTGACAGCAAACTATGGCTACACCTTC CASSPLTANYGYTF TRBV5-1 few TRBJ1-2 -
TGTGCCAGCAGCCGATGGGGGGGAGGGGAGCTGTTTTTT CASSRWGGGELFF TRBV6-5 - TRBJ2-2 TRBD2
TGTGCCAGCAGCGGCGGAGGCGCGAACACCGGGGAGCTGTTTTTT CASSGGGANTGELFF TRBV5-4 - TRBJ2-2 -
TGCGCCAGCAGCTCCCGGGACAGCTATGGCTACACCTTC CASSSRDSYGYTF TRBV5-1 - TRBJ1-2 TRBD1
TGTGCCAGCAGCTTAGTCGGCAGGGGGCACGACGAGCAGTACTTC CASSLVGRGHDEQYF TRBV7-9 - TRBJ2-7 TRBD1
TGTGCCAGCAAACTACGGGAGGGAGTGACTGAAGCTTTCTTT CASKLREGVTEAFF TRBV2 few TRBJ1-1 -
TGTGCCAGCACGGAGGGCAGCTACACCGGGGAGCTGTTTTTT CASTEGSYTGELFF TRBV28 - TRBJ2-2 -
TGTGCCAGCGGGGAATTGTGGGGAGCGGAGACCCAGTACTTC CASGELWGAETQYF TRBV6-1 few TRBJ2-5 -
TGTGCCAGCAGTTACCCCTCGGGCGAGCAGTACTTC CASSYPSGEQYF TRBV6-5 few TRBJ2-7 -
TGTGCCAGTAGTACCGAGCGGAGACTAGCCAAAAACATTCAGTACTTC CASSTERRLAKNIQYF TRBV19 few TRBJ2-4 -
TGTGCTAGCAGCTTCTCTAGTGGGGCCAATGAGCAGTTCTTC CASSFSSGANEQFF TRBV7-7 few TRBJ2-1 -
TGTGCCTGGAAAAAAGGATGGACTAGCGGGCCTAATGAGCAGTTCTTC CAWKKGWTSGPNEQFF TRBV30 few TRBJ2-1 TRBD2
TGTGCCAGCAGTCCCTCCCGCGAGCAGTACTTC CASSPSREQYF TRBV28 few TRBJ2-7 -
TGTGCCATCAGTGCTCCAGGAAAAGAGACCCAGTACTTC CAISAPGKETQYF TRBV10-3 once TRBJ2-5 -
TGTGCCAGCTTGTCCCCACGGACTAGCGGGGGGGCTGAGACCCAGTACTTC CASLSPRTSGGAETQYF TRBV7-6 - TRBJ2-5 TRBD2
TGTGCCAGCAGCATCGCGACAGGGTCCAACTATGGCTACACCTTC CASSIATGSNYGYTF TRBV9 - TRBJ1-2 TRBD1